The following is a TCR beta chain sequence with its context. This clone was detected a few times. The target of this receptor is not known. No much larger clone exists at a distance of one base, and base qualities are not known. For sequencing of the TCRbeta CDR3 region, genomic DNA was extracted from the sorted cells. TCRbeta CDR3 regions were sequenced using the immunoSEQ Assay. TCRdb obtained this table from immuneACCESS and retained in-frame rearrangements with V and J assigned. These tables miss some clones; where compared with another copy, unresolved V genes account for less than half of the shortfall, and the remainder is unexplained. Recorded for this sample are some 10,000 clones; about four fifths of them occurred a single time. Jointly, the top ten make up almost 40% of the sample. These data come from a study of OX40 agonist ivuxolimab in advanced cancers. The study in broad terms: Ivuxolimab was a fully human IgG2 agonistic monoclonal antibody targeting the costimulatory receptor OX40 (CD134). Intravenous ivuxolimab was administered to patients every 2 weeks at six dose levels: 0.01, 0.1, 0.3, 1.5, 3 and 10 mg/kg. Of the roughly 54 dose-escalation patients, hepatocellular carcinoma was present in approximately 20, melanoma in approximately 15, renal cell carcinoma in 9 and head and neck cancer in 9. A male proportion of 82.7% and a mean age of 60 years, ranging from roughly 23 to 80, were recorded for the dose-escalation cohort. Prior anti-PD-1, anti-PD-L1 or anti-CTLA-4 therapy was permitted, and checkpoint inhibitors had been received by roughly 42% of dose-escalation patients. Partial responses occurred in three dose-escalation patients, of whom one had hepatocellular carcinoma and two had cutaneous melanoma. The purpose of peripheral TCRbeta sequencing was to test whether ivuxolimab changed TCR sequence diversity and led to clonal T-cell expansion. The monotherapy dose-escalation portion (N ≈ 50 patients) of the phase I ivuxolimab trial is reported in the paper.

Summary of the overall study and its limitations: After ivuxolimab, CD8+ T cells had more expanded clones than CD4+ T cells on average. Antigen specificity was not determined for the clonally expanded peripheral T cells. In partial responders in the 0.1-3.0 mg/kg groups, normalized peripheral clonal expansion was found to be among the lowest, especially among CD8+ T cells. Low levels of normalized T-cell clonal expansion were also seen in some nonresponding patients. At doses from 0.1 to 3.0 mg/kg, clonal expansion was seen in both CD4+ and CD8+ blood T cells between baseline and week 6.

The germline V gene (reference sequence) specifies MNHNY as CDR1 and SVGAGI as CDR2. From the cysteine up to the phenylalanine, the CDR3 has a length of 16 residues. Only the CDR3 part of the read is kept: 48 bases, read in frame from the first base. The junction shows trimming of 5 bases on V and 2 bases on J, plus 18 bases between the germline ends. The trial excluded patients who had a history of autoimmune disease or were on systemic immunosuppression. In every dose cohort, peripheral blood was drawn for TCR sequencing at baseline, cycle 4 day 1, and cycle 7 day 1. The samples were taken from a phase I, first-in-human, multicenter, open-label dose-escalation trial of ivuxolimab. Adults with locally advanced or metastatic head and neck squamous cell, hepatocellular, melanoma or renal cell carcinoma were enrolled in the trial. Before TCR sequencing, CD4+ and CD8+ T cells were separately sorted from peripheral blood.

The starting material was CD4+ or CD8+ T cells sorted from blood, obtained in a trial of the OX40 agonist ivuxolimab. The TCR originated in an adult with an advanced solid tumor such as melanoma, head and neck, liver or kidney cancer. The V gene is TRBV6-6 and the J gene is TRBJ1-1; a tentative D match to TRBD1 spans 5 bases. The CDR3 has the sequence CASSHPPTGANTEAFF. The nucleotides read TGTGCCAGCAGTCATCCCCCCACAGGAGCTAACACTGAAGCTTTCTTT.